Listed below are T cell receptor beta chains from one sample, sequenced in a study of identical twins. TCRdb analysed the 5' RACE reads with MiXCR anew, one entry per CDR3 protein. The data show about 1.7 million distinct CDR3 sequences, under 35% seen once. The sequencing sample was made of cord blood. The receptors were gathered from a newborn girl in good health. Both conserved end residues are part of each CDR3. Each record gives: CDR3 DNA, CDR3 protein, clone size, V gene, J gene, D gene, CDR3 length. D genes are given only for firm matches. The size field is filled for only some rows; it gives once, few, many or a size class.

CDR3 DNA: TGTGCCAGCAGCCTATTACCGCGGGGGGCTCTAACTTACGAGCAGTACTTC
CDR3 protein: CASSLLPRGALTYEQYF
clone size: few
V gene: TRBV7-2
J gene: TRBJ2-7
D gene: TRBD2
CDR3 length: 17

CDR3 DNA: TGCGCCAGCAGCTTGGCCGGACTAGCGGGAGCGTTGGATACGCAGTATTTT
CDR3 protein: CASSLAGLAGALDTQYF
clone size: few
V gene: TRBV5-1
J gene: TRBJ2-3
D gene: TRBD2
CDR3 length: 17

CDR3 DNA: TGTGCCAGCAGTTATGGACAGGGAGGAACTGAAGCTTTCTTT
CDR3 protein: CASSYGQGGTEAFF
clone size: -
V gene: TRBV6-6
J gene: TRBJ1-1
D gene: TRBD1
CDR3 length: 14

CDR3 DNA: TGCAGTGCTAGAGATCCGACAGATACGCAGTATTTT
CDR3 protein: CSARDPTDTQYF
clone size: many
V gene: TRBV20-1
J gene: TRBJ2-3
D gene: -
CDR3 length: 12

CDR3 DNA: TGCGCCTGCAGCCAAGGGCGGAGCGGGGAATACAATGAGCAGTTCTTC
CDR3 protein: CACSQGRSGEYNEQFF
clone size: few
V gene: TRBV4-1
J gene: TRBJ2-1
D gene: TRBD2
CDR3 length: 16

CDR3 DNA: TGCAGTGCTAACAGGGTATCCTATGGCTACACCTTC
CDR3 protein: CSANRVSYGYTF
clone size: few
V gene: TRBV20-1
J gene: TRBJ1-2
D gene: -
CDR3 length: 12

CDR3 DNA: TGCGCCAGCAGCTTGGGACAGCATACGCAGTATTTT
CDR3 protein: CASSLGQHTQYF
clone size: -
V gene: TRBV5-1
J gene: TRBJ2-3
D gene: -
CDR3 length: 12

CDR3 DNA: TGTGCCAGCAGTTTCGCTAGCTCGAGCTCCTACGAGCAGTACTTC
CDR3 protein: CASSFASSSSYEQYF
clone size: few
V gene: TRBV28
J gene: TRBJ2-7
D gene: -
CDR3 length: 15

CDR3 DNA: TGTGCCAGCAGCGCCGCAGGGGGCCGGGAGACCCAGTACTTC
CDR3 protein: CASSAAGGRETQYF
clone size: -
V gene: TRBV7-2
J gene: TRBJ2-5
D gene: TRBD1
CDR3 length: 14

CDR3 DNA: TGCGCCAGCAGCCAAAGGGACACCTACAATGAGCAGTTCTTC
CDR3 protein: CASSQRDTYNEQFF
clone size: many
V gene: TRBV4-1
J gene: TRBJ2-1
D gene: -
CDR3 length: 14

CDR3 DNA: TGTGCCAGCAGCCCCCAGCGGGGTTTTGGGACAGATACGCAGTATTTT
CDR3 protein: CASSPQRGFGTDTQYF
clone size: -
V gene: TRBV7-2
J gene: TRBJ2-3
D gene: TRBD2
CDR3 length: 16

CDR3 DNA: TGTGCCAGCAGCAGGGGACTAGCGGGGGGTATCACAGATACGCAGTATTTT
CDR3 protein: CASSRGLAGGITDTQYF
clone size: few
V gene: TRBV7-7
J gene: TRBJ2-3
D gene: TRBD2
CDR3 length: 17

CDR3 DNA: TGTGCCATCAGTGGTAGCGGGACAGCTTCCTACGAGCAGTACTTC
CDR3 protein: CAISGSGTASYEQYF
clone size: -
V gene: TRBV10-3
J gene: TRBJ2-7
D gene: -
CDR3 length: 15

CDR3 DNA: TGCAGCGTACCCAGCGGGGGCCGGAACACTGAAGCTTTCTTT
CDR3 protein: CSVPSGGRNTEAFF
clone size: few
V gene: TRBV29-1
J gene: TRBJ1-1
D gene: -
CDR3 length: 14

CDR3 DNA: TGTGCCAGCAGCCAAGCGGGCGTAGGTGAGACCCAGTACTTC
CDR3 protein: CASSQAGVGETQYF
clone size: many
V gene: TRBV4-2
J gene: TRBJ2-5
D gene: -
CDR3 length: 14

CDR3 DNA: TGTGCCAGCAGCTTCTTACTAGGGAGCTCCTACAATGAGCAGTTCTTC
CDR3 protein: CASSFLLGSSYNEQFF
clone size: -
V gene: TRBV7-2
J gene: TRBJ2-1
D gene: -
CDR3 length: 16

CDR3 DNA: TGTGCCAGCAGTTTATCCGGGAGGGTCTACAATGAGCAGTTCTTC
CDR3 protein: CASSLSGRVYNEQFF
clone size: many
V gene: TRBV27
J gene: TRBJ2-1
D gene: TRBD2
CDR3 length: 15

CDR3 DNA: TGTGCCAGCAGCTTAATCTCAGGGCCAACTAATGAAAAACGGTTTTTT
CDR3 protein: CASSLISGPTNEKRFF
clone size: -
V gene: TRBV7-9
J gene: TRBJ1-4
D gene: -
CDR3 length: 16

CDR3 DNA: TGTGCCAGCAGCTACGGGACTAGCGGGAGGGTCTTCGAGCAGTACTTC
CDR3 protein: CASSYGTSGRVFEQYF
clone size: -
V gene: TRBV3-1
J gene: TRBJ2-7
D gene: TRBD2
CDR3 length: 16

CDR3 DNA: TGTGCCAGCAGTCTCCTGGCGGCTAGCGGGGGGACTAGCACAGATACGCAGTATTTT
CDR3 protein: CASSLLAASGGTSTDTQYF
clone size: few
V gene: TRBV6-1
J gene: TRBJ2-3
D gene: TRBD2
CDR3 length: 19

CDR3 DNA: TGTGCCAGCAGGCGACAGGGGCGAGGGAGCTACGAGCAGTACTTC
CDR3 protein: CASRRQGRGSYEQYF
clone size: -
V gene: TRBV12-3/TRBV12-4
J gene: TRBJ2-7
D gene: TRBD1
CDR3 length: 15

CDR3 DNA: TGTGCCAGCAGCCCAGGACAGGGGATTGATCAAGAGACCCAGTACTTC
CDR3 protein: CASSPGQGIDQETQYF
clone size: -
V gene: TRBV6-2/TRBV6-3
J gene: TRBJ2-5
D gene: TRBD1
CDR3 length: 16

CDR3 DNA: TGTGCCAGCAGTTTATCGGCAGGGAGGGGATACGAGCAGTACTTC
CDR3 protein: CASSLSAGRGYEQYF
clone size: many
V gene: TRBV27
J gene: TRBJ2-7
D gene: TRBD2
CDR3 length: 15

CDR3 DNA: TGTGCCAGCAGCTTGGTGGGGGAAGTAGCTTTCTTT
CDR3 protein: CASSLVGEVAFF
clone size: few
V gene: TRBV5-5
J gene: TRBJ1-1
D gene: -
CDR3 length: 12

CDR3 DNA: TGTGCCAGCAGTTCCGGGACAGGGAGTGCAGATACGCAGTATTTT
CDR3 protein: CASSSGTGSADTQYF
clone size: -
V gene: TRBV12-3/TRBV12-4
J gene: TRBJ2-3
D gene: TRBD1
CDR3 length: 15

CDR3 DNA: TGTGCCAGCAGCTCCCCTAGGGGAGATACGCAGTATTTT
CDR3 protein: CASSSPRGDTQYF
clone size: -
V gene: TRBV7-9
J gene: TRBJ2-3
D gene: -
CDR3 length: 13

CDR3 DNA: TGTGCCAGCAGTTACTCGGGGGTAGAGGACACAGATACGCAGTATTTT
CDR3 protein: CASSYSGVEDTDTQYF
clone size: few
V gene: TRBV6-6
J gene: TRBJ2-3
D gene: -
CDR3 length: 16

CDR3 DNA: TGTGCCAGCAGTTACGAGATCGGGACTAGCGGGAGGAGAGGAGAGCAGTTCTTC
CDR3 protein: CASSYEIGTSGRRGEQFF
clone size: few
V gene: TRBV6-5
J gene: TRBJ2-1
D gene: TRBD2
CDR3 length: 18

CDR3 DNA: TGTGCCAGCATAGATTCAGGTATGAACACTGAAGCTTTCTTT
CDR3 protein: CASIDSGMNTEAFF
clone size: once
V gene: TRBV6-2/TRBV6-3
J gene: TRBJ1-1
D gene: -
CDR3 length: 14

CDR3 DNA: TGTGCCAGCACCGATCCTAACCGAAGACTAGCGGGACTGTCCTACGAGCAGTACTTC
CDR3 protein: CASTDPNRRLAGLSYEQYF
clone size: few
V gene: TRBV21-1
J gene: TRBJ2-7
D gene: -
CDR3 length: 19

CDR3 DNA: TGCAGCGTTGATCAAGGCTACGAGCAGTACTTC
CDR3 protein: CSVDQGYEQYF
clone size: -
V gene: TRBV29-1
J gene: TRBJ2-7
D gene: -
CDR3 length: 11

CDR3 DNA: TGTGCCAGCAGCAAAGGCCCGACAGGGTATAATTCACCCCTCCACTTT
CDR3 protein: CASSKGPTGYNSPLHF
clone size: -
V gene: TRBV3-1
J gene: TRBJ1-6
D gene: TRBD1
CDR3 length: 16

CDR3 DNA: TGTGCCAGCAGCTTGGGTCAGCACCCTTGGTACAATGAGCAGTTCTTC
CDR3 protein: CASSLGQHPWYNEQFF
clone size: -
V gene: TRBV5-5
J gene: TRBJ2-1
D gene: -
CDR3 length: 16

CDR3 DNA: TGTGCCAGCAGCGAGCGGGCCTCCTACAATGAGCAGTTCTTC
CDR3 protein: CASSERASYNEQFF
clone size: -
V gene: TRBV28
J gene: TRBJ2-1
D gene: -
CDR3 length: 14

CDR3 DNA: TGCAGCGTTGACCAGGGAAGGGAGACCCAGTACTTC
CDR3 protein: CSVDQGRETQYF
clone size: -
V gene: TRBV29-1
J gene: TRBJ2-5
D gene: -
CDR3 length: 12

CDR3 DNA: TGTGCCAGCAGTTTAAGGTGGAGTAGCAATCAGCCCCAGCATTTT
CDR3 protein: CASSLRWSSNQPQHF
clone size: -
V gene: TRBV27
J gene: TRBJ1-5
D gene: -
CDR3 length: 15

CDR3 DNA: TGTGCCAGCAGCCCAACCGGACAGGGGTGGTGGATTTCTATTAACACTGAAGCTTTCTTT
CDR3 protein: CASSPTGQGWWISINTEAFF
clone size: few
V gene: TRBV7-9
J gene: TRBJ1-1
D gene: TRBD1
CDR3 length: 20

CDR3 DNA: TGTGCCAGCAGCGACACCCGGGAGCAGTTCTTC
CDR3 protein: CASSDTREQFF
clone size: few
V gene: TRBV5-6
J gene: TRBJ2-1
D gene: -
CDR3 length: 11

CDR3 DNA: TGTGCCAGCAGCTTACCTAGGGGCAATGAGCAGTTCTTC
CDR3 protein: CASSLPRGNEQFF
clone size: few
V gene: TRBV7-2
J gene: TRBJ2-1
D gene: -
CDR3 length: 13

CDR3 DNA: TGTGCCAGCAGCACAAAGACGGGAAACGCTGAAGCTTTCTTT
CDR3 protein: CASSTKTGNAEAFF
clone size: once
V gene: TRBV7-9
J gene: TRBJ1-1
D gene: -
CDR3 length: 14

CDR3 DNA: TGTGCCAGCTCCATCATCCCGAAGTACAATGAGCAGTTCTTC
CDR3 protein: CASSIIPKYNEQFF
clone size: -
V gene: TRBV18
J gene: TRBJ2-1
D gene: -
CDR3 length: 14